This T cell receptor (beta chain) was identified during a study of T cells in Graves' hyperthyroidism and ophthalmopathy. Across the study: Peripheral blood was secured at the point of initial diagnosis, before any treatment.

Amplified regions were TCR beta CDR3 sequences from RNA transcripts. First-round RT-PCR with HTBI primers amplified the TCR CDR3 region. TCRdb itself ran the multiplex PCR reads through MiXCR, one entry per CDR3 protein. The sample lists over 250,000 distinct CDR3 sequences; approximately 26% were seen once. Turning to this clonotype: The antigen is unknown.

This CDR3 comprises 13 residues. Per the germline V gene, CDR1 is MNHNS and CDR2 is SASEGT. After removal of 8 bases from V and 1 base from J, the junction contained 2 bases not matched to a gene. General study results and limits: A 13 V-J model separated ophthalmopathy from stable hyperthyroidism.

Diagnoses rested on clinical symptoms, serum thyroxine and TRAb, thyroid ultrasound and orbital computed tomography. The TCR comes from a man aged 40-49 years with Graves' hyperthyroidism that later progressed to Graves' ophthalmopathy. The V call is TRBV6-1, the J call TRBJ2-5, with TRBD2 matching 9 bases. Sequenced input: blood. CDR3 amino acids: CASAGGGQETQYF. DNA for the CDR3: TGTGCCAGCGCGGGAGGGGGCCAAGAGACCCAGTACTTC.